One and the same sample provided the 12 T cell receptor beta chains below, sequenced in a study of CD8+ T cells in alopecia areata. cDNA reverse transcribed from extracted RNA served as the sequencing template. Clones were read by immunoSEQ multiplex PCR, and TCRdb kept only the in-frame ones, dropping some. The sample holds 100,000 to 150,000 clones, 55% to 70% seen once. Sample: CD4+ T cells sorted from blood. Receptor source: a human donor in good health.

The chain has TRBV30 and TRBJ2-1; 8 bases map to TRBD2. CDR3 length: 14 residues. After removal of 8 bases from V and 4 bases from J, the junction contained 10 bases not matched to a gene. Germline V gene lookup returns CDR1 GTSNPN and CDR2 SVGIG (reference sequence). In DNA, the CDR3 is TGTGCCCGCTCCCGGGGGGGCCTGTACAATGAGCAGTTCTTC. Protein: CARSRGGLYNEQFF.

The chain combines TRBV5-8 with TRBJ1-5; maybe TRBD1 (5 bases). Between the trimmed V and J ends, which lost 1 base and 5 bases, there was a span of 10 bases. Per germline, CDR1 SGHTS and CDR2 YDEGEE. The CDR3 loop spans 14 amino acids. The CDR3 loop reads CASSLRDSYQPQHF. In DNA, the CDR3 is TGTGCCAGCAGCTTGCGAGACAGCTATCAGCCCCAGCATTTT.

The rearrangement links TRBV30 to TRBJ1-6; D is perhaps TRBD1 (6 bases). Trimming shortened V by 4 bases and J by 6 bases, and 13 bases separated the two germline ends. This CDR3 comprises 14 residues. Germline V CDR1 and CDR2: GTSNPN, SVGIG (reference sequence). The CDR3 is CAWNRDNVNSPLHF. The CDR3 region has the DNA TGTGCCTGGAACCGGGACAATGTTAATTCACCCCTCCACTTT.

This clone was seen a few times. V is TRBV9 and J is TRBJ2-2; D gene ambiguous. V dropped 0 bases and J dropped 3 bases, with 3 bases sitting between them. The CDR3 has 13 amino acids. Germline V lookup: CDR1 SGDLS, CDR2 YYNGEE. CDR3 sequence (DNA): TGTGCCAGCAGCGTAGCCCACACCGGGGAGCTGTTTTTT. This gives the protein CASSVAHTGELFF. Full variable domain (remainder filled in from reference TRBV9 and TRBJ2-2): DSGVTQTPKHLITATGQRVTLRCSPRSGDLSVYWYQQSLDQGLQFLIQYYNGEERAKGNILERFSAQQFPDLHSELNLSSLELGDSALYFCASSVAHTGELFFGEGSRLTVL.

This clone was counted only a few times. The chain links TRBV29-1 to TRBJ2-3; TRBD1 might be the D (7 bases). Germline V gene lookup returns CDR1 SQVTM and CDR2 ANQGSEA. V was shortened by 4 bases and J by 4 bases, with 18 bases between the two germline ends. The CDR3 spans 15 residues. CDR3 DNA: TGCAGCGTTGGAATGGAGGGGGCGGGTCCAGATACGCAGTATTTT. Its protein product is CSVGMEGAGPDTQYF.

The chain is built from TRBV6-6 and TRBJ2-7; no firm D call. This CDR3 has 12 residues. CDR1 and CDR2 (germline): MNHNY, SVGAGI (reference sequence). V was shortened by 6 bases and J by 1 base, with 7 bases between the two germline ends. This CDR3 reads CASSTKSYEQYF. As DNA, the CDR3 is TGTGCCAGCAGCACAAAGTCCTACGAGCAGTACTTC.

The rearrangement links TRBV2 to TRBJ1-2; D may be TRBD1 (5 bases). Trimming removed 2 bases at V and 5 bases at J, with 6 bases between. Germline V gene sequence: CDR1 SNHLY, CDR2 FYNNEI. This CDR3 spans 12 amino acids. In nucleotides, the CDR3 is TGTGCCAGCAGTGAAAGGGGATATGGCTACACCTTC. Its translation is CASSERGYGYTF.

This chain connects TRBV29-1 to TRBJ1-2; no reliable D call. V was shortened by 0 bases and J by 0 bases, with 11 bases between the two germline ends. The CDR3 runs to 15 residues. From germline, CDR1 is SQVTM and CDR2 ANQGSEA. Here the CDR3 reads CSVEETENPNYGYTF. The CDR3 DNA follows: TGCAGCGTTGAAGAAACAGAAAACCCTAACTATGGCTACACCTTC.

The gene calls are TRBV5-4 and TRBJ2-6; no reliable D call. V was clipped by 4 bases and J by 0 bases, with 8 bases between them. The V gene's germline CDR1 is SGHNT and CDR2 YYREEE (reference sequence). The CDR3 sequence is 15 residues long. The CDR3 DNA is TGTGCCAGCAGCCCTGATTACTCTGGGGCCAACGTCCTGACTTTC. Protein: CASSPDYSGANVLTF.

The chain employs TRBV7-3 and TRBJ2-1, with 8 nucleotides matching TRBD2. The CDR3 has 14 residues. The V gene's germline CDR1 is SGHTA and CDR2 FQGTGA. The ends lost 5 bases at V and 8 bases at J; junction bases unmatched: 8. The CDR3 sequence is CASSRGGITDEQFF. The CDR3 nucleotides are TGTGCCAGCAGCCGGGGGGGCATTACGGATGAGCAGTTCTTC.

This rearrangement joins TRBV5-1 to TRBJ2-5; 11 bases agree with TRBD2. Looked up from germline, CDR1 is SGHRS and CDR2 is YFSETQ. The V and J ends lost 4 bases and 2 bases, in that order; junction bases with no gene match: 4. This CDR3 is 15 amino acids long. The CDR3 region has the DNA TGCGCCAGCAGCGAGACTAGCGGGATGCAAGAGACCCAGTACTTC. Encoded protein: CASSETSGMQETQYF.

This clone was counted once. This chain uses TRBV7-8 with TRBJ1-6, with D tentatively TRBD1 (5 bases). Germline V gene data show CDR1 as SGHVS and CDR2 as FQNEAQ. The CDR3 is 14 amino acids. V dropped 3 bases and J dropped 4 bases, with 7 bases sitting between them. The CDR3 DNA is TGTGCCAGCAGCTTGACAGCATATAATTCACCCCTCCACTTT. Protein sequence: CASSLTAYNSPLHF.